The 10 T cell receptor beta chains below come from one sample, sequenced in a study of CD8+CD57+ T cells in acquired aplastic anemia. Investigators profiled TCR beta VDJ and CDR3 from genomic DNA template. Using its own MiXCR run on the reads, TCRdb lists one record per CDR3 protein. The table records 200,000 to 250,000 distinct CDR3 sequences, about 62% of them present only once. Sequencing involved patients with CD8+CD57+ cell expansion previously shown by flow cytometry. Sequencing input: sorted CD4+, CD8+, or CD8+CD57+ T cells (not recorded which) from PBMCs. These receptors originate from a human donor with aplastic anemia.

The chain joins TRBV2 to TRBJ2-7; maybe TRBD2 (6 bases). The CDR3 consists of 14 residues. In germline, CDR1 is SNHLY, CDR2 FYNNEI. V lost 8 bases to trimming and J lost 2 bases, with 16 bases between them. The CDR3 region is CASSRGTDTYEQYF. The CDR3 bases are TGTGCCAGCTCCCGCGGGACCGACACCTACGAGCAGTACTTC.

This rearrangement joins TRBV2 to TRBJ1-6, with D possibly TRBD1 on 5 matching bases. The germline V gene has CDR1 SNHLY and CDR2 FYNNEI. V was clipped by 6 bases and J by 10 bases, with 19 bases between them. The length of the CDR3 is 15 residues. In DNA, the CDR3 is TGTGCCAGCAGCCCCGAGCGGGGCGCATGGTCACCCCTCCACTTT. This gives the protein CASSPERGAWSPLHF. The variable domain in full, with the rest retrieved from reference TRBV2 and TRBJ1-6, is EPEVTQTPSHQVTQMGQEVILRCVPISNHLYFYWYRQILGQKVEFLVSFYNNEISEKSEIFDDQFSVERPDGSNFTLKIRSTKLEDSAMYFCASSPERGAWSPLHFGNGTRLTVT.

The chain joins TRBV5-1 to TRBJ1-2; 7 bases line up with TRBD1. V was pared by 4 bases and J by 3 bases, with 6 bases of the junction left unmatched. The germline V gene has CDR1 SGHRS and CDR2 YFSETQ. The CDR3 covers 14 residues. In DNA form, the CDR3 reads TGCGCCAGCAGCCGGGAGGGGGCTGACTATGGCTACACCTTC. It specifies CASSREGADYGYTF.

This clonotype showed up just once. The V and J genes are TRBV25-1 and TRBJ1-4; D is possibly TRBD1 (6 bases). Germline values: CDR1 MGHDK, CDR2 SYGVNS. Trimming left V 4 bases short and J 10 bases short, with 22 bases between. This CDR3 region has 16 residues. DNA for the CDR3: TGTGCCAGCAGTGGAACAGGGACCGTCGCGCTCCGAAAACTGTTTTTT. The encoded protein is CASSGTGTVALRKLFF.

V gene TRBV11-2 combines with J gene TRBJ2-7, with D possibly matching TRBD1 (6 bases). From germline, CDR1 is SGHAT and CDR2 FQNNGV. Trimming left V 1 base short and J 5 bases short, with 24 bases between. The CDR3 sequence is 18 residues long. The chain's CDR3 is CASSLAPIRGGSWNEQYF. CDR3 nucleotide sequence: TGTGCCAGCAGCTTAGCGCCTATCAGGGGCGGTAGCTGGAACGAGCAGTACTTC.

For this clonotype: An end of the junction differs from the germline gene, which may be a read error. The rearrangement uses TRBV10-3 and TRBJ1-1; D is possibly TRBD1 (6 bases). The CDR3 spans 14 residues. Germline CDR1 reads ENHRY; CDR2 reads SYGVKD. The CDR3 sequence: CAIGEQGVSTEAFF. The CDR3 DNA reads as TGTGCCATCGGTGAACAGGGAGTGAGTACTGAAGCTTTCTTT.

V and J are TRBV20-1 and TRBJ2-1; the D gene is possibly TRBD1 (6 bases). Germline V gene sequence: CDR1 DFQATT, CDR2 SNEGSKA (reference sequence). V lost 0 bases to trimming and J lost 4 bases, with 25 bases between them. The CDR3 loop spans 19 amino acids. The CDR3 region has the DNA TGCAGTGCTAGAGATTTTGGGACGGGACAAGTACTATGGTACAATGAGCAGTTCTTC. This translates into CSARDFGTGQVLWYNEQFF.

The CDR3 DNA sequence: TGCAGTGCCTCGGGGGTCGACGCCTACGAGCAGTACTTC. Its protein is CSASGVDAYEQYF. The chain is built from TRBV20-1 and TRBJ2-7, with TRBD2 as a possible D gene (6 bases). The germline V gene encodes CDR1 DFQATT and CDR2 SNEGSKA (reference sequence). The V and J ends lost 6 bases and 2 bases respectively, with 14 bases between them. The CDR3 is made up of 13 amino acids.

The genes are TRBV7-2 and TRBJ2-3, with 10 bases that match TRBD1. This CDR3 has 19 residues. Germline CDR1 reads SGHTA; CDR2 reads FQGNSA. V gave up 3 bases and J gave up 2 bases; unmatched junction bases: 14. CDR3 protein: CASSFLLGQGMVYTDTQYF. The CDR3, as DNA: TGTGCCAGCAGCTTCCTCCTGGGACAGGGGATGGTCTACACAGATACGCAGTATTTT.

The chain carries TRBV25-1 and TRBJ2-7, with D perhaps matching TRBD1 (6 bases). CDR1 is MGHDK and CDR2 is SYGVNS in the germline V gene. The CDR3 has 15 amino acids. V lost 5 bases to trimming and J lost 1 base, with 15 bases between them. CDR3 loop: CASSKTGRGSYEQYF. The CDR3 DNA reads TGTGCCAGCAGTAAAACAGGCAGGGGATCCTACGAGCAGTACTTC.